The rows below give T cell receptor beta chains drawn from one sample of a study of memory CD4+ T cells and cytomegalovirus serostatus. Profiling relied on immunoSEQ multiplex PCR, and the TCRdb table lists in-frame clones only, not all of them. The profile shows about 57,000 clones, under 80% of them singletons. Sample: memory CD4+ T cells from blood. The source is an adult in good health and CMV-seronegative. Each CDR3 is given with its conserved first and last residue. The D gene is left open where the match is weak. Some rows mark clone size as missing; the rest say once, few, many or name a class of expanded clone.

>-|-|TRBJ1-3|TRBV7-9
TGTGCCAGCAGCTTACGAGAGAGACCCTCTGGAAACACCATATATTTT
CASSLRERPSGNTIYF
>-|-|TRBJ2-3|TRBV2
TGTGCCAGCAGTGAGCGAAGCCCGATCCTAAGCACAGATACGCAGTATTTT
CASSERSPILSTDTQYF
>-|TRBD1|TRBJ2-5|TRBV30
TGTGCCGCAACCGGGACAGGGGGAGAGACCCAGTACTTC
CAATGTGGETQYF
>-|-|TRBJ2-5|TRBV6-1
TGTGCCACCGCGGCAGGGGGGGCCGGGGAGACCCAGTACTTC
CATAAGGAGETQYF
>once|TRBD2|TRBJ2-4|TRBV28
TGTGCCAGCAGTCGGACTAGATCGGATTCCATTCAGTACTTC
CASSRTRSDSIQYF
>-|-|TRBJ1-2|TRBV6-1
TGTGCCAGCATTAAGTACCTGGGGGACTATGGCTACACCTTC
CASIKYLGDYGYTF
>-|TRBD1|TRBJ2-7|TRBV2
TGTGCCAGCAGTGAACGACAGGGGTCCTCCGAGCAGTACTTC
CASSERQGSSEQYF
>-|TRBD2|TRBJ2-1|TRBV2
TGTGCCAGCAGGAGCGGGGGGGCGGGTGAGCAGTTCTTC
CASRSGGAGEQFF
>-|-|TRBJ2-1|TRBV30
TGTGCCTGGACATTAACAGGGAATGAGCAGTTCTTC
CAWTLTGNEQFF
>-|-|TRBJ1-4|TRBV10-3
TGTGCCATCAGTGAGTCGACTCGGAACGAAAAACTGTTTTTT
CAISESTRNEKLFF
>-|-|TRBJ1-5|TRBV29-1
TGCAGCGTAAAGGGACCGAATCAGCCCCAGCATTTT
CSVKGPNQPQHF
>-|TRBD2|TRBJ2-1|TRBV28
TGTGCCAGCAGTTTAAATGGGGCGGGAGGGAGGACCTACAATGAGCAGTTCTTC
CASSLNGAGGRTYNEQFF
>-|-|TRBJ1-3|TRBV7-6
TGTGCCAGCAGCTTTGGGACTGGAAACACCATATATTTT
CASSFGTGNTIYF
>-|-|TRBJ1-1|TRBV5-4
TGTGCCAGCAGCTTGAATACTGTGAACACTGAAGCTTTCTTT
CASSLNTVNTEAFF
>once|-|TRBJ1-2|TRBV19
TGTGCCAGTAGTCCGACCGGGAGACCCTCTACCTTC
CASSPTGRPSTF
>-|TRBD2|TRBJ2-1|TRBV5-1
TGCGCCAGCAGCATCCGGACTAGCGGGAGGGTCGATGAGCAGTTCTTC
CASSIRTSGRVDEQFF
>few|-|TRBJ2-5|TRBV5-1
TGCGCCAGCAGTGGAGAGACCCAGTACTTC
CASSGETQYF
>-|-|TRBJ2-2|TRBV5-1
TGCGCCAGCAGGGAGGACAAGGGCACCGGGGAGCTGTTTTTT
CASREDKGTGELFF
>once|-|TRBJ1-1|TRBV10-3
TGTGCCATCAGTGGACCTAACTTGAACACTGAAGCTTTCTTT
CAISGPNLNTEAFF
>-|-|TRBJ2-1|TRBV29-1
TGCAGCGTTGAACCTGGCGGCTACAATGAGCAGTTCTTC
CSVEPGGYNEQFF
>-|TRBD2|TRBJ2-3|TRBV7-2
TGTGCCAGCAGTTCCTCGGCCGGGGGGTCTAGCACAGATACGCAGTATTTT
CASSSSAGGSSTDTQYF
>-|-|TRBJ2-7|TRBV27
TGTGCCAGCGCCCGAACTGCCGGCTACGAGCAGTACTTC
CASARTAGYEQYF
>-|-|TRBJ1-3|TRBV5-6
TGTGCCAGCAGCTTGGCACGGAGCTCTGGAAACACCATATATTTT
CASSLARSSGNTIYF
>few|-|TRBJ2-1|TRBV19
TGTGCCAGTAGAATGCGGTTCGACAATGAGCAGTTCTTC
CASRMRFDNEQFF
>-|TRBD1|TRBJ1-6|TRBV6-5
TGTGCCAGCAGGCCCCCCACAGGGGTGGATTCACCCCTCCACTTT
CASRPPTGVDSPLHF
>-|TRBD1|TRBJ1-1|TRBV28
TGTGCCAGCAGGCCGGGACAGGGTAAGCCAATGAACACTGAAGCTTTCTTT
CASRPGQGKPMNTEAFF
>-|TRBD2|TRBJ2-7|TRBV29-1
TGCAGCGGTATGGGACTAGCCTCCTACGAGCAGTACTTC
CSGMGLASYEQYF
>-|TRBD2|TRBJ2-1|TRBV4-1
TGCGCCAGCAGCCAAGTTGTATTAGCGGGATACAATGAGCAGTTCTTC
CASSQVVLAGYNEQFF
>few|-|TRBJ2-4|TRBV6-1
TGTGCCAGCAGTGGTGGGACCCGGAGGGGAGCCAAAAACATTCAGTACTTC
CASSGGTRRGAKNIQYF